This T cell receptor beta chain is from a study of blood T cell repertoires in COVID-19. Seattle's enrolled individuals joined amid active infection and were then monitored longitudinally. Deletions cut 0 bases from V and 0 bases from J, with 6 bases between. This CDR3 is 15 amino acids long. CDR1 is SGHRS and CDR2 is YFSETQ in the germline V gene. Generated by immunoSEQ multiplex PCR, the TCRdb table keeps only in-frame clones and is missing some. The repertoire holds about 160,000 clones, with around nine tenths as singletons. The receptor was derived from a woman in her 70s with COVID-19, enrolled during active disease. Sequencing was done on a sample of peripheral blood. The chain links TRBV5-1 to TRBJ1-4; D remains unclear. CDR3 protein: CASSLAGTTNEKLFF. DNA of the CDR3: TGCGCCAGCAGCTTGGCCGGGACAACTAATGAAAAACTGTTTTTT. The entire variable domain, with the rest obtained from reference TRBV5-1 and TRBJ1-4, is as follows: KAGVTQTPRYLIKTRGQQVTLSCSPISGHRSVSWYQQTPGQGLQFLFEYFSETQRNKGNFPGRFSGRQFSNSRSEMNVSTLELGDSALYLCASSLAGTTNEKLFFGSGTQLSVL.